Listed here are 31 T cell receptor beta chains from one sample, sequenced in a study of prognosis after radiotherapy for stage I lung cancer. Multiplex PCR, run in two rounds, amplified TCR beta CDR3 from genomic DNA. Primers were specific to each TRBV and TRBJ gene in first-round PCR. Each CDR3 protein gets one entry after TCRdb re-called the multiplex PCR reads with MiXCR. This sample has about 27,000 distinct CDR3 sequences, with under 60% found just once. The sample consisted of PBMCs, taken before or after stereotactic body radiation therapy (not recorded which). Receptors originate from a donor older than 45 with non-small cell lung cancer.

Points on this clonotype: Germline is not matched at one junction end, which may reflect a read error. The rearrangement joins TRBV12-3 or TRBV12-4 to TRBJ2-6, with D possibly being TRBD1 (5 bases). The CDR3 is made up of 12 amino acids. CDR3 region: CASRSGANFLTF. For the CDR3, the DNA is TGTGCCAGCAGATCTGGGGCCAACTTCCTTACTTTC.

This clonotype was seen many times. The CDR3 protein is CSAGGLTGKGPDTQYF. For the CDR3, the DNA is TGCAGTGCTGGGGGCCTTACCGGGAAGGGACCAGATACGCAGTATTTT. The chain links TRBV20-1 to TRBJ2-3, with D tentatively TRBD1 (6 bases). Trimming shortened V by 5 bases and J by 4 bases, and 22 bases separated the two germline ends. The CDR3 length is 16 residues. In germline, CDR1 is DFQATT, CDR2 SNEGSKA (reference sequence).

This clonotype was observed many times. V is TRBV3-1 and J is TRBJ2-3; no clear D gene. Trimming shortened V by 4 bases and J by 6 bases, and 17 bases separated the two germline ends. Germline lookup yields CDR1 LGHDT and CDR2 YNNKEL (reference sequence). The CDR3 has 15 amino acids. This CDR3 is CASSRQVGVPDTQYF. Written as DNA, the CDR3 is TGTGCCAGCAGCCGGCAGGTTGGGGTTCCGGATACGCAGTATTTT.

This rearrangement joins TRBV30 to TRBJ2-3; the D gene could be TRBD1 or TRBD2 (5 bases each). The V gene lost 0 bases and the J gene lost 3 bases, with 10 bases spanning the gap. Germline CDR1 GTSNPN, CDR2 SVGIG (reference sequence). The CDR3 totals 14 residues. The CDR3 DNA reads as TGTGCCTGGAGTGTAGCTGGGGGAACAGATACGCAGTATTTT. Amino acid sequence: CAWSVAGGTDTQYF.

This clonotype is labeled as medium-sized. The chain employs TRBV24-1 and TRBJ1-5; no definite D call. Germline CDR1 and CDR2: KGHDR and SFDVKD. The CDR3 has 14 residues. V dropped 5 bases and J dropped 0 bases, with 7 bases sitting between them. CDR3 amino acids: CATSVPNSNQPQHF. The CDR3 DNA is TGTGCCACCAGTGTCCCGAATAGCAATCAGCCCCAGCATTTT.

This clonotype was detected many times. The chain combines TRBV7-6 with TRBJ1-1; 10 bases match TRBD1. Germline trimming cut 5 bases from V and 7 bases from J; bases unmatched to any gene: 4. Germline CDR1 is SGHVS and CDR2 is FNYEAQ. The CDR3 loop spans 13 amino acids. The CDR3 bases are TGTGCCAGCAGCCTATGGGACAGGGGTGAAGCTTTCTTT. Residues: CASSLWDRGEAFF.

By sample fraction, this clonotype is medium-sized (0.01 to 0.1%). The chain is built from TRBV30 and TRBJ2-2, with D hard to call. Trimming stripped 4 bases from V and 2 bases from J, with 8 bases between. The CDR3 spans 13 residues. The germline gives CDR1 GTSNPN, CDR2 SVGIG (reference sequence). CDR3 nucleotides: TGTGCCTGGATAATCAGAAACACCGGGGAGCTGTTTTTT. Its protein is CAWIIRNTGELFF.

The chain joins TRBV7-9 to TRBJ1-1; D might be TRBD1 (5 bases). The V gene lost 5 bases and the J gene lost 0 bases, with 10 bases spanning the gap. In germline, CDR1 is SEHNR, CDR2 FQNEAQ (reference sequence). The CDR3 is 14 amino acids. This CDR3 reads CASSTGRMNTEAFF. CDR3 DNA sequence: TGTGCCAGCAGCACAGGCCGAATGAACACTGAAGCTTTCTTT.

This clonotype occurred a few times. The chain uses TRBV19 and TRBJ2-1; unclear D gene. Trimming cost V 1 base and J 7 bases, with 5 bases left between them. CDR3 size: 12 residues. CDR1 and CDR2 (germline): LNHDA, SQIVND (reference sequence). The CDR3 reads CASSIGLNEQFF. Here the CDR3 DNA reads TGTGCCAGTAGTATAGGACTGAATGAGCAGTTCTTC.

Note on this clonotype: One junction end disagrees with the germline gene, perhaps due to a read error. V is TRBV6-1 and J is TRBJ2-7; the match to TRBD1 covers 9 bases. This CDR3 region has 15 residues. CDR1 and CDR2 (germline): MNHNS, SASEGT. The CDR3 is CASRFRQGERNEHYF. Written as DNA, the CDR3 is TGTGCCAGCAGATTCCGACAGGGGGAGAGGAACGAGCACTACTTC.

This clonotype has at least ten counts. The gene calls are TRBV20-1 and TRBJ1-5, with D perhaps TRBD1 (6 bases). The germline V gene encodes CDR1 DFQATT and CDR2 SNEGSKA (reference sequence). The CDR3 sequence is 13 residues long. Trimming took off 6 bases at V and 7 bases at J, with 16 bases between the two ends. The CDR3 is CSAGRGMGQPQHF. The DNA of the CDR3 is TGCAGTGCGGGGAGGGGGATGGGACAGCCCCAGCATTTT.

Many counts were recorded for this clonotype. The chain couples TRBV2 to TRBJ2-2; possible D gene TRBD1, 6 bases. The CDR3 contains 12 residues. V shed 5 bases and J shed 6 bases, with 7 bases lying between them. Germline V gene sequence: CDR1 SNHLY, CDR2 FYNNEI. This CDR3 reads CASSQGSGELFF. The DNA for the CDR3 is TGTGCCAGCAGTCAGGGGTCCGGGGAGCTGTTTTTT. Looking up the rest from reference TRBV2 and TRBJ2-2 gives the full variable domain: EPEVTQTPSHQVTQMGQEVILRCVPISNHLYFYWYRQILGQKVEFLVSFYNNEISEKSEIFDDQFSVERPDGSNFTLKIRSTKLEDSAMYFCASSQGSGELFFGEGSRLTVL.

The CDR3 DNA sequence: TGCAGTGCTAGAGAAAGCCGCGGGGATGAGCAGTTCTTC. Translated: CSARESRGDEQFF. V is TRBV20-1 and J is TRBJ2-1; tentative D call: TRBD2 (6 bases). This CDR3 is 13 amino acids long. With 0 bases removed from V and 8 bases from J, the gap between germline ends came to 11 bases. Germline CDR1 and CDR2: DFQATT and SNEGSKA (reference sequence).

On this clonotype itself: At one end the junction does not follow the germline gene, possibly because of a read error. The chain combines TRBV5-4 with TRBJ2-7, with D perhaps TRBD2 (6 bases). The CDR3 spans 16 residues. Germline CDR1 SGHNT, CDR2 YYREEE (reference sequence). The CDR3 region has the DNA TGTGCCATCAGCTTTGGGGCCCCACAGGACTACTACGAGCTGTACTTC. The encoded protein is CAISFGAPQDYYELYF.

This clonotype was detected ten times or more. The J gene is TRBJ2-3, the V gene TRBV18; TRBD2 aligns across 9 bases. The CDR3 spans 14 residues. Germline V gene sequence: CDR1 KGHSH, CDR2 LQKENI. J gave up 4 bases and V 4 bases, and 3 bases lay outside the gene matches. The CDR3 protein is CASSRTSDSDTQYF. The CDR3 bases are TGTGCCAGCTCACGGACTAGCGACTCAGATACGCAGTATTTT.

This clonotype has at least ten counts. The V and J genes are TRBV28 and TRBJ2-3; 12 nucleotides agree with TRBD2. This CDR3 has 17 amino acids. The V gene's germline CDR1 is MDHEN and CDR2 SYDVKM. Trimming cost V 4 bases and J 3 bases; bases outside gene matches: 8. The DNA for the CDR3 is TGTGCCAGCAGTTCATTCGGACTAGCGGGAAGGACAGATACGCAGTATTTT. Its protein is CASSSFGLAGRTDTQYF.

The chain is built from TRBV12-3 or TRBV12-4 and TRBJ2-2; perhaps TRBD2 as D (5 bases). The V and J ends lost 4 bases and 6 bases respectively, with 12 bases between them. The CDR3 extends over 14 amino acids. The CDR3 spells CASSSTRVPGELFF. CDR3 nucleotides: TGTGCCAGCAGTTCGACGAGGGTCCCCGGGGAGCTGTTTTTT.

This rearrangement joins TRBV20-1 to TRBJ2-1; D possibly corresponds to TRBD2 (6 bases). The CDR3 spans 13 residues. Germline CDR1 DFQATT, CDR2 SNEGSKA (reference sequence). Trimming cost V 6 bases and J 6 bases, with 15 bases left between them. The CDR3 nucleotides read TGCAGTGCACCCGGGACTTCCCTCAATGAGCAGTTCTTC. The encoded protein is CSAPGTSLNEQFF.

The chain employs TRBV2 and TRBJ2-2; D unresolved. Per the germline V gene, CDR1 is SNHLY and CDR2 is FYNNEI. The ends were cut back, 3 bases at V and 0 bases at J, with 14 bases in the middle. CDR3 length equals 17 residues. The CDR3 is CASSDLPRPSNTGELFF. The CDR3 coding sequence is TGTGCCAGCAGTGACCTCCCCAGGCCATCGAACACCGGGGAGCTGTTTTTT.

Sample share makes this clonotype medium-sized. The CDR3 region is CASRRGGSGNTIYF. The CDR3 nucleotides read TGTGCCAGCAGACGGGGGGGCTCTGGAAACACCATATATTTT. J is TRBJ1-3 and V is TRBV7-8; a weak D match, TRBD1 (5 bases). Germline values: CDR1 SGHVS, CDR2 FQNEAQ. The germline V and J ends were trimmed by 6 bases and 0 bases, with 9 bases remaining between them. CDR3 length: 14 amino acids.

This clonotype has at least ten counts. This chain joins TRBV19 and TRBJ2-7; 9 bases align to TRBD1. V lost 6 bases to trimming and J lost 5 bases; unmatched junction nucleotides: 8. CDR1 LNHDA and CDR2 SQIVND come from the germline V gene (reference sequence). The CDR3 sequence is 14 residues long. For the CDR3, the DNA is TGTGCCAGTAGCCTAGGGACAGGGTCCCACGAGCAGTACTTC. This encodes CASSLGTGSHEQYF.

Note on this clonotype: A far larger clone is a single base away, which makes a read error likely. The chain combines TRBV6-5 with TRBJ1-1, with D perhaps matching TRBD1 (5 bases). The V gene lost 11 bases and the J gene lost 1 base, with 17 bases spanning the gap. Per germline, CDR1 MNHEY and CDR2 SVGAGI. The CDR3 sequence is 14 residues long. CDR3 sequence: CAWGPLSSNTEAFF. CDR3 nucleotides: TGTGCCTGGGGACCCTTGAGTTCGAACACTGAAGCTTTCTTT.

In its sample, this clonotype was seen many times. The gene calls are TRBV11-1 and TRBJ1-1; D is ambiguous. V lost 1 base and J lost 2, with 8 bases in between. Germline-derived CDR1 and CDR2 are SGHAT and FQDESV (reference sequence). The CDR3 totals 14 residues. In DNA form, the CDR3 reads TGTGCCAGCAGCTTAGTAAGGGTTAACACTGAAGCTTTCTTT. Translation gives CASSLVRVNTEAFF.

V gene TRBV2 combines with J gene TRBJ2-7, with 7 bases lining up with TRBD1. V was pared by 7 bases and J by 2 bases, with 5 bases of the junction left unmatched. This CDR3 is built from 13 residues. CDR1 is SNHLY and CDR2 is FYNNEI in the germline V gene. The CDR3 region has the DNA TGTGCCAGCACGAGGACAGGTACCTACGAGCAGTACTTC. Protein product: CASTRTGTYEQYF.

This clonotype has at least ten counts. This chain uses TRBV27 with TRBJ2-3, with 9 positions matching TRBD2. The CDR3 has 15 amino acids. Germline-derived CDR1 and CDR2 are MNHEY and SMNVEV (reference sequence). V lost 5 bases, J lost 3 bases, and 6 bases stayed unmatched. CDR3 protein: CASSPQGLATDTQYF. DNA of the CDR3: TGTGCCAGCAGTCCCCAGGGACTAGCAACAGATACGCAGTATTTT.

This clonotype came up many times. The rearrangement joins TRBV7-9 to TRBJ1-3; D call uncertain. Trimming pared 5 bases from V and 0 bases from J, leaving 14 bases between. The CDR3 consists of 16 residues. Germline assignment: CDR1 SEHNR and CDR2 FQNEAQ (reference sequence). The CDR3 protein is CASSRMTGTSGNTIYF. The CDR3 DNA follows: TGTGCCAGCAGCCGGATGACGGGAACCTCTGGAAACACCATATATTTT. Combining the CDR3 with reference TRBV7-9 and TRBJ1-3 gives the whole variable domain DTGVSQNPRHKITKRGQNVTFRCDPISEHNRLYWYRQTLGQGPEFLTYFQNEAQLEKSRLLSDRFSAERPKGSFSTLEIQRTEQGDSAMYLCASSRMTGTSGNTIYFGEGSWLTVV.

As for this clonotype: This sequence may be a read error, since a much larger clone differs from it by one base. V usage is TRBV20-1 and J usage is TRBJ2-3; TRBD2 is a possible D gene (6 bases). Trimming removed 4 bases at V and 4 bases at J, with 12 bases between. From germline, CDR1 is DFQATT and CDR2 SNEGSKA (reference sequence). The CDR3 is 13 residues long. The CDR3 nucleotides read TGCAGTGCTACCCGGGGGTGCCCAGATACGCAGTATTTT. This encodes CSATRGCPDTQYF.

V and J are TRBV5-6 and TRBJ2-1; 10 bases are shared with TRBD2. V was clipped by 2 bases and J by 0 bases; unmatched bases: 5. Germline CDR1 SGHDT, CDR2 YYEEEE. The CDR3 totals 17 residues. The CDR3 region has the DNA TGTGCCAGCAGCTTTGGGGCTAGCGGGGGCTCCTACAATGAGCAGTTCTTC. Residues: CASSFGASGGSYNEQFF.

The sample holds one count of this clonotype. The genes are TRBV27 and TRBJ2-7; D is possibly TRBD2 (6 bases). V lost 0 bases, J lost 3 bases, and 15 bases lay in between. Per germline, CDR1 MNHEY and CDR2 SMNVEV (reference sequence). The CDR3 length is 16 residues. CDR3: CASSLSLPGVGYEQYF. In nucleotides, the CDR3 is TGTGCCAGCAGTTTATCTTTGCCGGGGGTCGGCTACGAGCAGTACTTC.

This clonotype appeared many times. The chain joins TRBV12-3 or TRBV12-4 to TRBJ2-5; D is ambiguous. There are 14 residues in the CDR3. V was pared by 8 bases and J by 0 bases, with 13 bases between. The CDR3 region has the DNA TGTGCCAGCCTTCGCTCCTTGGACCAAGAGACCCAGTACTTC. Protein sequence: CASLRSLDQETQYF.

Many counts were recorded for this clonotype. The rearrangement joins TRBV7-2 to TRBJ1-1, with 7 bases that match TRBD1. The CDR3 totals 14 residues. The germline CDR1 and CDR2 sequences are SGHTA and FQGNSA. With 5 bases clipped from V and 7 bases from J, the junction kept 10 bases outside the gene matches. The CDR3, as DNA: TGTGCCAGCAGCCTGATCGCCAGGGGGAATGAAGCTTTCTTT. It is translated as CASSLIARGNEAFF. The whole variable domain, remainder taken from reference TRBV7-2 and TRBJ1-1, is GAGVSQSPSNKVTEKGKDVELRCDPISGHTALYWYRQSLGQGLEFLIYFQGNSAPDKSGLPSDRFSAERTGGSVSTLTIQRTQQEDSAVYLCASSLIARGNEAFFGQGTRLTVV.